A selection of T cell receptor beta chains follows, all from one sample in a study of cytomegalovirus exposure and HLA in healthy donors. This table comes from immunoSEQ multiplex PCR, and its TCRdb copy is limited to in-frame clones, with some not included. The data show 110,000 or so clones, 77% seen once. Sequences were obtained from PBMCs. The source is a man aged 18-30 years in good health and CMV-seropositive. Each CDR3 is given with its conserved first and last residue. The D gene is left open where the match is weak. Not all rows give a size; the values are once, few, many and, for expanded clones, a class.

V: TRBV5-1
D: TRBD1
size: few
J: TRBJ1-1
DNA: TGCGCCAGCAGCGGGGGACAGGGGGTTGTGAACACTGAAGCTTTCTTT
CDR3: CASSGGQGVVNTEAFF

V: TRBV18
D: TRBD1
size: .
J: TRBJ2-6
DNA: TGTGCCAGCTCATCATCACCGGGACAGGGGATCTCTGGGGCCAACGTCCTGACTTTC
CDR3: CASSSSPGQGISGANVLTF

V: TRBV5-1
D: TRBD2
size: .
J: TRBJ2-1
DNA: TGCGCCAGCACCAAAACTAGCGATCTCTACAATGAGCAGTTCTTC
CDR3: CASTKTSDLYNEQFF

V: TRBV18
D: .
size: .
J: TRBJ2-6
DNA: TGTGCCAGCTCACCACAGGGGGCTGGGGCCAACGTCCTGACTTTC
CDR3: CASSPQGAGANVLTF

V: TRBV10-3
D: TRBD2
size: .
J: TRBJ2-1
DNA: TGTGCCATCAGTGAGACTAGCGGGAGGACGAGCAATGAGCAGTTCTTC
CDR3: CAISETSGRTSNEQFF

V: TRBV19
D: .
size: few
J: TRBJ2-1
DNA: TGTGCCAGTAACCCCAGCGGGTCTTACAATGAGCAGTTCTTC
CDR3: CASNPSGSYNEQFF

V: TRBV10-3
D: TRBD2
size: .
J: TRBJ2-3
DNA: TGTGCCATCAAACCCGGGACTAGCGGGAATACAGATACGCAGTATTTT
CDR3: CAIKPGTSGNTDTQYF

V: TRBV2
D: TRBD1
size: .
J: TRBJ1-1
DNA: TGTGCCAGCAGACCGGGACAGGGGAACACTGAAGCTTTCTTT
CDR3: CASRPGQGNTEAFF

V: TRBV4-1
D: .
size: .
J: TRBJ2-1
DNA: TGCGCCAGCAGCCAAGAAACTACCGAGGATCACAATGAGCAGTTCTTC
CDR3: CASSQETTEDHNEQFF

V: TRBV6-5
D: TRBD2
size: .
J: TRBJ2-7
DNA: TGTGCCAGTGGTCTAGCGGGGGGGCAAGGGGAGCAGTACTTC
CDR3: CASGLAGGQGEQYF

V: TRBV7-9
D: .
size: .
J: TRBJ2-1
DNA: TGTGCCAGCAGCCAGCGGGTCGAAGGCTTTTACAATGAGCAGTTCTTC
CDR3: CASSQRVEGFYNEQFF

V: TRBV7-8
D: TRBD1
size: .
J: TRBJ1-4
DNA: TGTGCCAGCAGCCCCCAGGGGGTTTTCATTAATGAAAAACTGTTTTTT
CDR3: CASSPQGVFINEKLFF

V: TRBV11-2
D: TRBD1
size: .
J: TRBJ2-5
DNA: TGTGCCAGCAGCCCCATTCGGGGACAGGACCTCTGGGGGACCCAGTACTTC
CDR3: CASSPIRGQDLWGTQYF

V: TRBV18
D: TRBD1
size: .
J: TRBJ1-5
DNA: TGTGCCAGCTCACCGCGTTCGGGGCAGGGGGAACAGCCCCAGCATTTT
CDR3: CASSPRSGQGEQPQHF

V: TRBV6-6
D: .
size: .
J: TRBJ1-6
DNA: TGTGCCAGCAGCTCCGGGACACTATCAAATTCACCCCTCCACTTT
CDR3: CASSSGTLSNSPLHF

V: TRBV28
D: TRBD1
size: .
J: TRBJ1-2
DNA: TGTGCCAGCAGTTTTCAGGGGGTGGTTGGCTACACCTTC
CDR3: CASSFQGVVGYTF

V: TRBV19
D: .
size: .
J: TRBJ1-5
DNA: TGTGCCAGTAGTATAGGTACAGGGAGTAGCAATCAGCCCCAGCATTTT
CDR3: CASSIGTGSSNQPQHF

V: TRBV23-1
D: .
size: few
J: TRBJ2-6
DNA: TGCGCCAGCAGTCAATCGCTCCGGACAACCAGCTCTGGGGCCAACGTCCTGACTTTC
CDR3: CASSQSLRTTSSGANVLTF

V: TRBV27
D: .
size: .
J: TRBJ2-7
DNA: TGTGCCAGCAGTTTGAAGCCCTTCCTTTACGAGCAGTACTTC
CDR3: CASSLKPFLYEQYF

V: TRBV5-1
D: TRBD1
size: .
J: TRBJ1-5
DNA: TGCGCCAGCAGCTGGAATACAGGGGGCAATCAGCCCCAGCATTTT
CDR3: CASSWNTGGNQPQHF

V: TRBV6-1
D: .
size: .
J: TRBJ1-1
DNA: TGTGCCAGCAGTGAAGACCCAGGACAGTTTGACACTGAAGCTTTCTTT
CDR3: CASSEDPGQFDTEAFF

V: TRBV5-1
D: .
size: .
J: TRBJ1-1
DNA: TGCGCCAGCAGCTCACCGCGGGACACTGAAGCTTTCTTT
CDR3: CASSSPRDTEAFF

V: TRBV19
D: .
size: .
J: TRBJ1-1
DNA: TGTGCCAGCGCGCGGGAGACAATGAAGCGCACTGAAGCTTTCTTT
CDR3: CASARETMKRTEAFF

V: TRBV9
D: .
size: .
J: TRBJ1-1
DNA: TGTGCCAGCAGCCCCTCCGCTATGAACACTGAAGCTTTCTTT
CDR3: CASSPSAMNTEAFF

V: TRBV5-1
D: .
size: .
J: TRBJ1-6
DNA: TGCGCCAGCAGCTTGGCCTGGTTGGGCTCACCCCTCCACTTT
CDR3: CASSLAWLGSPLHF

V: TRBV6-1
D: TRBD1
size: .
J: TRBJ1-2
DNA: TGTGCCAGCAGTGAACAGGGGGTGTCCGGAGGCTACACCTTC
CDR3: CASSEQGVSGGYTF

V: TRBV7-6
D: .
size: .
J: TRBJ1-3
DNA: TGTGCCAGCAGCTTAGTAGAAGGGGCAGGTAACACCATATATTTT
CDR3: CASSLVEGAGNTIYF

V: TRBV18
D: TRBD2
size: .
J: TRBJ2-3
DNA: TGTGCCAGCTCACCAGGGCCGGGACTAGCGGGGGGGCCCGACACGCAGTATTTT
CDR3: CASSPGPGLAGGPDTQYF

V: TRBV14
D: .
size: .
J: TRBJ1-1
DNA: TGTGCCAGCAGCCCCAGGGGCTGGTACACTGAAGCTTTCTTT
CDR3: CASSPRGWYTEAFF

V: TRBV19
D: .
size: .
J: TRBJ1-6
DNA: TGTGCCAGTAGTGAGAACAGGGATAATTCACCCCTCCACTTT
CDR3: CASSENRDNSPLHF

V: TRBV29-1
D: .
size: .
J: TRBJ1-1
DNA: TGCAGCGTTGAGGGGAGGAACACTGAAGCTTTCTTT
CDR3: CSVEGRNTEAFF

V: TRBV6-5
D: .
size: .
J: TRBJ2-1
DNA: TGTGCCAGCAGTTATCGTAGCGGCTCCTACAATGAGCAGTTCTTC
CDR3: CASSYRSGSYNEQFF

V: TRBV28
D: TRBD2
size: .
J: TRBJ2-1
DNA: TGTGCCAGCAGTTCCACTAGCGGGGGGAATTACAATGAGCAGTTCTTC
CDR3: CASSSTSGGNYNEQFF

V: TRBV19
D: .
size: .
J: TRBJ1-2
DNA: TGTGCCAGTAGTATCCGGAGTACTAACTATGGCTACACCTTC
CDR3: CASSIRSTNYGYTF

V: TRBV7-9
D: TRBD1
size: few
J: TRBJ2-7
DNA: TGTGCCAGCAGCTTAGAGGCAGGGGGCTACGAGCAGTACTTC
CDR3: CASSLEAGGYEQYF

V: TRBV5-1
D: TRBD2
size: .
J: TRBJ2-3
DNA: TGCGCCAGCCAGACTAGCGGGGGGGCAGATACGCAGTATTTT
CDR3: CASQTSGGADTQYF

V: TRBV30
D: .
size: .
J: TRBJ2-3
DNA: TGTGCCTGGCGCGAGGACTACCCTACGCAGTATTTT
CDR3: CAWREDYPTQYF

V: TRBV28
D: .
size: .
J: TRBJ1-1
DNA: TGTGCCAGCAGTTCAGGGGTTTTCACTGAAGCTTTCTTT
CDR3: CASSSGVFTEAFF

V: TRBV7-9
D: .
size: few
J: TRBJ2-5
DNA: TGTGCCAGCAGCTTAATTGGGCCAGGGGTAGAGACCCAGTACTTC
CDR3: CASSLIGPGVETQYF

V: TRBV27
D: TRBD2
size: .
J: TRBJ2-1
DNA: TGTGCCAGCAGTTCCCTCCTAGCGGAGACCTACAATGAGCAGTTCTTC
CDR3: CASSSLLAETYNEQFF

V: TRBV7-9
D: .
size: .
J: TRBJ1-4
DNA: TGTGCCAGCAGCTTTTTGTCGGGAGAAAAACTGTTTTTT
CDR3: CASSFLSGEKLFF

V: TRBV10-1
D: .
size: few
J: TRBJ1-3
DNA: TGCGCCAGCAGCAGGGATGGCTCTGGAAACACCATATATTTT
CDR3: CASSRDGSGNTIYF

V: TRBV6-5
D: .
size: .
J: TRBJ2-5
DNA: TGTGCCAGCATGAGCCAAGAGACCCAGTACTTC
CDR3: CASMSQETQYF

V: TRBV9
D: TRBD2
size: .
J: TRBJ2-1
DNA: TGTGCCAGCAGCGTTTCTAGCGGGAGGATGGCTTCGAATGAGCAGTTCTTC
CDR3: CASSVSSGRMASNEQFF